This paragraph reports one TCR beta chain. This sample was taken from a study of blood T cell repertoires in COVID-19. Looking at the study overall: The samples span acute and convalescent COVID-19 from the United States, Italy and Spain. T cells, B-cell-depleted T cells, or PBMCs supplied cDNA or gDNA.

The CDR3 sequence is 14 residues long. The V end was cut by 2 bases, the J end by 8 bases, with 12 bases between. CDR1 is MNHEY, CDR2 SVGAGI, per germline. Per the study methods: Nucleated cell counts were estimated from reference gene primer amplification. TCRdb keeps only in-frame clones here, not all; method: immunoSEQ multiplex PCR. That table supplies the V and J calls and clone size; D and trimming were determined from the DNA. The profile shows over 50,000 clones, about 89% of them singletons. The rearrangement uses TRBV6-5 and TRBJ1-4; possible D gene TRBD1, 5 bases. The source is a man in his sixties with acute or convalescent COVID-19. Sequenced: peripheral blood. This chain's CDR3 is CASSYGGSEEKLFF. DNA for the CDR3: TGTGCCAGCAGTTACGGGGGGTCCGAAGAAAAACTGTTTTTT.